This entry lists 32 T cell receptor beta chains sequenced from one sample in a study of blood T cell repertoires in COVID-19. Generated by immunoSEQ multiplex PCR, the TCRdb table keeps only in-frame clones and is missing some. The sample consists of around 230,000 clones, 70% to 90% of them appearing once. Material for sequencing was peripheral blood. The receptor source for this set is a man aged 25 to 40 who had recovered from COVID-19.

The rearrangement uses TRBV11-2 and TRBJ2-2, with D uncertain. V shed 6 bases and J shed 5 bases, with 10 bases lying between them. Germline V gene lookup returns CDR1 SGHAT and CDR2 FQNNGV. The CDR3 extends over 13 amino acids. The CDR3 protein is CASSLRVTGELFF. The CDR3 DNA follows: TGTGCCAGCAGTCTCCGTGTGACCGGGGAGCTGTTTTTT.

The genes are TRBV18 and TRBJ1-2; no clear D gene. The germline V gene has CDR1 KGHSH and CDR2 LQKENI. This CDR3 has 13 residues. V dropped 0 bases and J dropped 6 bases, with 8 bases sitting between them. The CDR3 is CASSPPSQDGYTF. DNA for the CDR3: TGTGCCAGCTCACCACCCTCCCAGGATGGCTACACCTTC.

J is TRBJ1-4 and V is TRBV7-2, with D uncertain. Between the trimmed V and J ends, which lost 5 bases and 8 bases, there was a span of 15 bases. Looked up from germline, CDR1 is SGHTA and CDR2 is FQGNSA. The CDR3 contains 14 residues. DNA of the CDR3: TGTGCCAGCAGCCGGGGAACCTTGGAGGAAAAACTGTTTTTT. Protein sequence: CASSRGTLEEKLFF.

The chain has TRBV7-2 and TRBJ2-7; 12 positions agree with TRBD2. The CDR3 covers 14 residues. The junction had 11 bases not matched to a gene; V was cut back by 11 bases and J by 6 bases. Germline CDR1 SGHTA, CDR2 FQGNSA. CDR3 sequence reads: CALRLAGGQAEQYF. CDR3 sequence (DNA): TGTGCCCTGAGGCTAGCGGGGGGGCAGGCCGAGCAGTACTTC.

The rearrangement links TRBV6-4 to TRBJ2-3; TRBD2 aligns across 11 bases. The V gene's germline CDR1 is MRHNA and CDR2 SNTAGT. This CDR3 is 15 amino acids long. V dropped 3 bases and J dropped 4; count of bases not matched to a gene: 3. In DNA form, the CDR3 reads TGTGCCAGCAGTGAAACTAGCGGGGGACCAGATACGCAGTATTTT. Its translation: CASSETSGGPDTQYF.

The rearrangement joins TRBV30 to TRBJ1-6; possibly TRBD1 for D (5 bases). The germline V gene encodes CDR1 GTSNPN and CDR2 SVGIG (reference sequence). This CDR3 has 15 amino acids. V was clipped by 0 bases and J by 0 bases, with 6 bases between them. CDR3: CAWSVGGSYNSPLHF. The CDR3 nucleotides are TGTGCCTGGAGTGTGGGGGGCTCCTATAATTCACCCCTCCACTTT.

The rearrangement joins TRBV28 to TRBJ1-5; D is unclear. The CDR3 contains 15 residues. V was pared by 4 bases and J by 1 base, with 11 bases between. Germline loops: CDR1 MDHEN, CDR2 SYDVKM. The CDR3 region is CASSSPPGSNQPQHF. DNA of the CDR3: TGTGCCAGCAGTTCCCCCCCAGGAAGCAATCAGCCCCAGCATTTT.

The rearrangement joins TRBV7-8 to TRBJ1-5; 10 bases are a match to TRBD1. CDR1 and CDR2 (germline): SGHVS, FQNEAQ. The CDR3 consists of 16 residues. The ends lost 1 base at V and 3 bases at J; junction bases unmatched: 3. CDR3 amino acids: CASSLGDRGANQPQHF. Written as DNA, the CDR3 is TGTGCCAGCAGCTTAGGGGACAGGGGAGCCAATCAGCCCCAGCATTTT.

The V gene is TRBV11-2, the J gene TRBJ1-5; TRBD1 aligns across 7 bases. J was trimmed by 2 bases and V by 4 bases; bases with no gene match: 14. Looked up from germline, CDR1 is SGHAT and CDR2 is FQNNGV. The CDR3 totals 18 residues. In DNA form, the CDR3 reads TGTGCCAGCAGCTATCGGCGGACAGGTGGATGGCGCAATCAGCCCCAGCATTTT. Translating it yields CASSYRRTGGWRNQPQHF.

J is TRBJ2-3 and V is TRBV27; 12 nucleotides agree with TRBD2. The CDR3 length is 15 residues. Germline CDR1 and CDR2: MNHEY and SMNVEV (reference sequence). The V and J ends lost 6 bases and 7 bases, in that order; junction bases with no gene match: 8. For the CDR3, the DNA is TGTGCCAGCAGCCCCGGACTAGCGGGGTTCTATACGCAGTATTTT. Protein sequence: CASSPGLAGFYTQYF.

This sequence joins TRBV19 and TRBJ2-1, with D possibly matching TRBD2 (6 bases). The CDR3 has 12 amino acids. CDR1 and CDR2 from the germline V gene are LNHDA and SQIVND (reference sequence). The V end lost 5 bases, the J end lost 12 bases, and 14 bases lay between the germline ends. CDR3 nucleotides: TGTGCCAGTAGTCCCTCGGGAGTATGGCAGTTCTTC. Translating gives CASSPSGVWQFF. Looking up the rest from reference TRBV19 and TRBJ2-1 gives the full variable domain: DGGITQSPKYLFRKEGQNVTLSCEQNLNHDAMYWYRQDPGQGLRLIYYSQIVNDFQKGDIAEGYSVSREKKESFPLTVTSAQKNPTAFYLCASSPSGVWQFFGPGTRLTVL.

The chain carries TRBV2 and TRBJ1-5; 8 positions agree with TRBD1. CDR1 and CDR2 (germline): SNHLY, FYNNEI. The CDR3 has 15 residues. V lost 6 bases to trimming and J lost 6 bases; unmatched junction nucleotides: 10. CDR3 region: CASRATDRVGQPQHF. The CDR3 DNA sequence: TGTGCCAGCAGAGCCACGGACAGGGTTGGTCAGCCCCAGCATTTT.

This chain connects TRBV10-1 to TRBJ2-3; tentative D call: TRBD2 (6 bases). The length of the CDR3 is 16 residues. V was trimmed by 3 bases and J by 6 bases, leaving 19 bases between them. In germline, CDR1 is WNHNN, CDR2 SYGVQD (reference sequence). The DNA of the CDR3 is TGCGCCAGCAGTGAAACAAGGGACTGGGCTTATGATACGCAGTATTTT. It encodes CASSETRDWAYDTQYF.

The chain links TRBV3-1 (or the pseudogene TRBV3-2) to TRBJ2-1; possible D gene TRBD1, 5 bases. Germline values: CDR1 LGHDT, CDR2 YNNKEL (reference sequence). V lost 2 bases and J lost 4, with 9 bases in between. The CDR3 sequence is 14 residues long. CDR3 residues: CASSQSQGYNEQFF. The CDR3 DNA follows: TGTGCCAGCAGCCAAAGCCAGGGTTACAATGAGCAGTTCTTC.

CDR3 DNA sequence: TGCGCCAGCAGCTTGGGAAGTATCGGGGTGGAGACCCAGTACTTC. Translating it yields CASSLGSIGVETQYF. The chain is built from TRBV5-1 and TRBJ2-5; D may be TRBD2 (5 bases). The CDR3 spans 15 residues. Germline lookup yields CDR1 SGHRS and CDR2 YFSETQ. Between the trimmed V and J ends, which lost 0 bases and 5 bases, there was a span of 14 bases.

The chain links TRBV2 to TRBJ2-7; 7 bases agree with TRBD2. The CDR3 extends over 14 amino acids. The germline CDR1 and CDR2 sequences are SNHLY and FYNNEI. Trimming took 8 bases from V and 3 from J; bases not matched to a gene: 10. The CDR3 is CASSGGWGNYEQYF. CDR3 nucleotide sequence: TGTGCCAGCTCGGGGGGTTGGGGGAACTACGAGCAGTACTTC. Based on the CDR3 plus reference TRBV2 and TRBJ2-7, the full variable domain is EPEVTQTPSHQVTQMGQEVILRCVPISNHLYFYWYRQILGQKVEFLVSFYNNEISEKSEIFDDQFSVERPDGSNFTLKIRSTKLEDSAMYFCASSGGWGNYEQYFGPGTRLTVT.

V is TRBV6-2 or TRBV6-3 and J is TRBJ1-2; TRBD1 agrees at 8 bases. Trimming took 4 bases from V and 4 from J; bases not matched to a gene: 8. CDR1 MNHEY and CDR2 SVGEGT come from the germline V gene. The CDR3 extends over 15 amino acids. The DNA for the CDR3 is TGTGCCAGCAGTTCCCCATTCGACAGGGGCTATGGCTACACCTTC. It encodes CASSSPFDRGYGYTF.

Comment on this clone: The germline gene is not matched at one end of the junction; a read error may be the cause. In the same sample, other DNA sequences code for this CDR3. The chain is built from TRBV4-3 and TRBJ1-3; D ambiguous. The CDR3 is made up of 15 amino acids. Germline lookup yields CDR1 LGHNA and CDR2 YSLEER. In nucleotides, the CDR3 is TGCGCCAGTAGCCTCGAGACCGGGAACGGAAACACCATATATTTT. Translation: CASSLETGNGNTIYF.

V usage is TRBV6-2 or TRBV6-3 and J usage is TRBJ1-4; no reliable D call. Trimming cost V 2 bases and J 6 bases, with 7 bases left between them. Germline CDR1 and CDR2: MNHEY and SVGEGT. The CDR3 is made up of 13 amino acids. The CDR3 DNA reads TGTGCCAGCAGTTACGGGCAAGATGAAAAACTGTTTTTT. Residues: CASSYGQDEKLFF.

V usage is TRBV6-5 and J usage is TRBJ1-4, with TRBD1 identical over 7 bases. The CDR3 totals 14 residues. Germline CDR1 and CDR2: MNHEY and SVGAGI. Trimming removed 7 bases from V and 7 bases from J; junction bases left unmatched: 9. CDR3 nucleotides: TGTGCCAGCACCCTAATGGGACAGTCTGAAAAACTGTTTTTT. Protein: CASTLMGQSEKLFF.

This chain links TRBV21-1 with TRBJ2-3; the table's D call, TRBD2, was not checked against the DNA. TRBV21-1 is noted as a pseudogene. The CDR3 has 14 residues. The CDR3: CASSRGTGADTQYF. CDR3 in DNA: TGTGCCAGCAGCCGAGGGACGGGGGCAGATACGCAGTATTTT.

This clone was detected once. The chain combines TRBV6-5 with TRBJ1-1, with D possibly TRBD1 on 6 matching bases. In germline, CDR1 is MNHEY, CDR2 SVGAGI. This CDR3 contains 14 residues. The V end lost 3 bases, the J end lost 5 bases, and 13 bases lay between the germline ends. The DNA of the CDR3 is TGTGCCAGCAGTTATGCAGGGGCTGGTACTGAAGCTTTCTTT. This encodes CASSYAGAGTEAFF.

The CDR3 DNA is TGTGCCTCCGAGGATTCCCTGGGTTCACCCCTCCACTTT. This encodes CASEDSLGSPLHF. This chain connects TRBV10-3 to TRBJ1-6; D remains ambiguous. V was trimmed by 11 bases and J by 9 bases, leaving 17 bases between them. The CDR3 is 13 amino acids. Germline assignment: CDR1 ENHRY and CDR2 SYGVKD.

The genes are TRBV4-3 and TRBJ1-5; TRBD1 matches at 8 bases. The CDR3 has 15 amino acids. With V trimmed by 4 bases and J by 4 bases, 6 bases remained unmatched. Germline-derived CDR1 and CDR2 are LGHNA and YSLEER. CDR3 amino acids: CASSLGTGDNQPQHF. As DNA, the CDR3 is TGCGCCAGCAGCCTGGGGACAGGCGATAATCAGCCCCAGCATTTT.

The genes are TRBV6-2 or TRBV6-3 and TRBJ1-6; the match to TRBD1 covers 7 bases. The J segment lost 9 bases and the V segment lost 5 bases, leaving 22 bases of the junction unmatched. The germline CDR1 and CDR2 sequences are MNHEY and SVGEGT. This CDR3 region has 19 residues. In DNA form, the CDR3 reads TGTGCCAGCAGTCCCCTGGTTGGCGAGGTCAGGGGGTTTGGTTCACCCCTCCACTTT. Its translation: CASSPLVGEVRGFGSPLHF.

The gene calls are TRBV7-2 and TRBJ2-5; D is undetermined. The germline V and J ends were trimmed by 5 bases and 1 base, with 14 bases remaining between them. Germline V gives CDR1 SGHTA, CDR2 FQGNSA. The CDR3 sequence is 15 residues long. CDR3 amino acids: CASSTRGVAQETQYF. CDR3 DNA: TGTGCCAGCAGCACCCGAGGCGTAGCCCAAGAGACCCAGTACTTC.

In its sample, this clone was seen a few times. The chain links TRBV6-6 to TRBJ2-7, with a tentative D call TRBD2 (5 bases). Trimming removed 8 bases from V and 3 bases from J, with 17 bases in between. This CDR3 comprises 14 residues. Germline V gene lookup returns CDR1 MNHNY and CDR2 SVGAGI (reference sequence). The CDR3 spells CASSSGFGDYEQYF. CDR3 in DNA: TGTGCCAGCTCTTCCGGGTTCGGGGACTACGAGCAGTACTTC.

The CDR3 sequence is CSAPEDSQYF. CDR3 sequence (DNA): TGCAGTGCTCCGGAGGATTCGCAGTATTTT. J is TRBJ2-3 and V is TRBV20-1; possible D gene TRBD2, 5 bases. Germline V gene data show CDR1 as DFQATT and CDR2 as SNEGSKA (reference sequence). CDR3 length: 10 residues. The V gene lost 5 bases and the J gene lost 10 bases, with 10 bases spanning the gap.

V and J are TRBV6-5 and TRBJ1-1; 7 positions agree with TRBD1. CDR3 length equals 12 residues. CDR1 MNHEY and CDR2 SVGAGI come from the germline V gene. V lost 2 bases to trimming and J lost 8 bases; unmatched junction nucleotides: 2. In nucleotides, the CDR3 is TGTGCCAGCAGTTACAGGGGGCGCGAAGCTTTCTTT. Its protein is CASSYRGREAFF.

This clone appeared once. The chain joins TRBV4-2 to TRBJ2-1, with 11 bases identical to TRBD2. With 3 bases clipped from V and 2 bases from J, the junction kept 12 bases outside the gene matches. The germline V gene encodes CDR1 LGHNA and CDR2 YNFKEQ. The CDR3 runs to 19 residues. The CDR3 reads CASSQVTPGLAEAYNEQFF. The CDR3 region has the DNA TGTGCCAGCAGCCAGGTAACGCCGGGACTAGCGGAGGCCTACAATGAGCAGTTCTTC.

The chain recombines TRBV9 with TRBJ2-1, with 11 positions matching TRBD2. Looked up from germline, CDR1 is SGDLS and CDR2 is YYNGEE. The CDR3 runs to 15 residues. V was pared by 5 bases and J by 1 base, with 2 bases of the junction left unmatched. Here the CDR3 DNA reads TGTGCCAGCAGGGGGACTAGCGGATCCTACAATGAGCAGTTCTTC. Translated: CASRGTSGSYNEQFF.

V and J are TRBV6-5 and TRBJ2-1; D perhaps matches TRBD2 (6 bases). CDR1 and CDR2 (germline): MNHEY, SVGAGI. The CDR3 covers 13 residues. Trimming took 10 bases from V and 9 from J, leaving 19 bases between them. CDR3 sequence reads: CATLGSGGTEQFF. CDR3 nucleotide sequence: TGTGCCACCTTGGGCTCTGGGGGGACTGAGCAGTTCTTC.